This record looks at one TCR beta chain sequence and its context. Authors' analysis steps: By means of reference gene primer amplification, nucleated cell counts were estimated. Profiled with immunoSEQ multiplex PCR; TCRdb holds only in-frame clones, not every one. D and trimming were read from the DNA, whereas the V and J calls and clone size are those reported in that table. The table records some 300,000 clones, 90% of them present only once. The record originates from a study of blood T cell repertoires in COVID-19. On the study more broadly: In each case, the material was cDNA or gDNA derived from T cells, B-cell-depleted T cells, or PBMCs.

Germline V gene lookup returns CDR1 SGHVS and CDR2 FNYEAQ. This CDR3 is 16 amino acids long. Trimming cost V 4 bases and J 1 base; bases outside gene matches: 7. The rearrangement joins TRBV7-6 to TRBJ2-3; TRBD1 matches 8 bases. Material: PBMCs or T cells enriched from blood (not recorded which). The sequence was obtained from a woman aged 18-29 years with acute COVID-19. The CDR3, as DNA: TGTGCCAGCAGCTCCAGGACAGGGTTGGGCACAGATACGCAGTATTTT. It translates to CASSSRTGLGTDTQYF.